What follows is one T cell receptor (beta chain) and its context. Its antigen is undetermined. The germline V gene encodes CDR1 GTSNPN and CDR2 SVGIG (reference sequence). This CDR3 contains 19 residues. V shed 2 bases, J shed 2 bases, and the junction held 9 bases outside the gene matches. TCRdb's table, derived via immunoSEQ multiplex PCR, lists solely in-frame clones and lacks some. The profile shows 950,000 to 1,200,000 clones, 60% to 80% of them singletons. These data belong to a study of shared clonotypes between healthy human individuals. Notes on the study in general: Though the depth was large, rarefaction showed that sorted-subset sequencing was incomplete. The naive CD4 repertoires of a handful of donors were compared, and approximately 4.7% of clonotypes were shared.

The chain joins TRBV30 to TRBJ2-1; 16 bases align to TRBD2. Sequenced: memory CD4+ T cells from PBMCs. Subset in this sample: CD45RA-negative fraction. This TCR came from a man younger than 35 in good health. Some clones in this sample may be carry-over from other donors' samples. The DNA of the CDR3 is TGTGCCTGGAGTCCAAAGTTGGGGACTAGCGGGAGGGCCTACAATGAGCAGTTCTTC. This translates into CAWSPKLGTSGRAYNEQFF.